This T cell receptor (beta chain) came from a study of shared clonotypes between healthy human individuals. Study context: Serving as donors were a couple of women and a few men, whose ages spanned 18 to 49.

All donors were healthy HIV-negative adults lacking recent acute infections or vaccinations. Notes on the study in general: Richness estimates generally favored naive over memory subsets. The sharing of 4% to 5.5% of naive CD4 clonotypes was seen across several donors.

The CDR3 has 16 amino acids. The germline V and J ends were trimmed by 3 bases and 2 bases, with 17 bases remaining between them. CDR1 is MRHNA and CDR2 is SNTAGT in the germline V gene. Comments on this clone: No antigen is known for it.

Sequencing was performed with immunoSEQ multiplex PCR; in TCRdb, only in-frame clones are kept and a portion is missing. This table has about 2.3 million clones, more than 80% appearing once. This chain connects TRBV6-4 to TRBJ2-7; D is unclear. The sequencing sample was made of naive CD4+ T cells from PBMCs. The subset: CD45RA+ positively selected. This clonotype was sampled from a man aged 18 to 30 in good health. Some clones in this sample may be carry-over from other donors' samples. The CDR3 DNA sequence: TGTGCCAGCAGTGAAGGGTGCCCGTACGGTCCCTACGAGCAGTACTTC. This encodes CASSEGCPYGPYEQYF.